The subject of this entry is one T cell receptor beta chain. This CDR3 contains 13 residues. The germline V and J ends were trimmed by 3 bases and 4 bases, with 7 bases remaining between them. CDR1 SGHTA and CDR2 FQGNSA come from the germline V gene. Clones were read by immunoSEQ multiplex PCR, and TCRdb kept only the in-frame ones, dropping some. This sample has a few hundred thousand clones, with more than 85% found just once. This sample stems from a study of T cell responses to AZD1222 COVID-19 vaccine. This chain links TRBV7-2 with TRBJ1-3; D unresolved. The sequence derives from an adult in good health. The sequencing used peripheral blood, collected on day 0 of AZD1222 vaccination. The CDR3 region is CASSFANGNTIYF. The CDR3 DNA reads TGTGCCAGCAGCTTCGCGAACGGAAACACCATATATTTT.